This entry lists 18 T cell receptor beta chains sequenced from one sample in a study of T cell changes during pregnancy in multiple sclerosis. Clones were read by immunoSEQ multiplex PCR, and TCRdb kept only the in-frame ones, dropping some. The table lists over 100,000 clones, about 90% of them singletons. Here the sequenced sample was peripheral blood, taken in the third trimester of pregnancy. The receptors shown here come from a female donor with multiple sclerosis, enrolled in a pregnancy study.

The chain employs TRBV12-1 and TRBJ2-7; the table's D gene call, TRBD1, was not cross checked with the DNA. TRBV12-1 is a pseudogene locus. The length of the CDR3 is 16 residues. Here the CDR3 DNA reads TGTGCCAGCAGCTTTGCGTACGGCAGGGACAGCTACGAGCAGTACTTC. Translation: CASSFAYGRDSYEQYF.

This clone appeared a single time. The genes are TRBV30 and TRBJ2-1; 7 bases are shared with TRBD2. CDR1 is GTSNPN, CDR2 SVGIG, per germline (reference sequence). This CDR3 spans 14 amino acids. Trimming removed 1 base from V and 7 bases from J; junction bases left unmatched: 7. CDR3 amino acids: CAWSEISGKNEQFF. In DNA form, the CDR3 reads TGTGCCTGGAGTGAGATAAGCGGGAAAAATGAGCAGTTCTTC.

The J gene is TRBJ2-5, the V gene TRBV7-2; 11 nucleotides match TRBD2. V trimming: 5 bases; J trimming: 5 bases; junction bases outside the gene matches: 4. The CDR3 has 14 amino acids. CDR1 is SGHTA, CDR2 FQGNSA, per germline. The chain's CDR3 is CASSQLAGVETQYF. The CDR3 nucleotides are TGTGCCAGCAGCCAACTAGCGGGGGTTGAGACCCAGTACTTC.

V is TRBV19 and J is TRBJ2-5; 8 bases fit TRBD1. The CDR3 is 14 residues long. CDR1 and CDR2 (germline): LNHDA, SQIVND (reference sequence). V was pared by 5 bases and J by 2 bases, with 4 bases of the junction left unmatched. Here the CDR3 reads CASSSTGGQETQYF. For the CDR3, the DNA is TGTGCCAGTAGTTCTACAGGGGGTCAAGAGACCCAGTACTTC.

This sequence joins TRBV5-1 and TRBJ2-5, with a weak D call TRBD2 (6 bases). The CDR3 extends over 14 amino acids. The V and J ends lost 1 base and 2 bases respectively, with 9 bases between them. The V gene's germline CDR1 is SGHRS and CDR2 YFSETQ. The CDR3 here is CASSLSSAQETQYF. CDR3 nucleotides: TGCGCCAGCAGCTTGTCTAGCGCGCAAGAGACCCAGTACTTC.

The chain combines TRBV7-8 with TRBJ2-4; the D gene is possibly TRBD2 (6 bases). This CDR3 has 15 residues. The V end was cut by 4 bases, the J end by 0 bases, with 10 bases between. The germline gives CDR1 SGHVS, CDR2 FQNEAQ. This CDR3 is CASSSGGIAKNIQYF. The CDR3 DNA follows: TGTGCCAGCAGCTCGGGCGGGATAGCCAAAAACATTCAGTACTTC. The entire variable domain, with the rest obtained from reference TRBV7-8 and TRBJ2-4, is as follows: GAGVSQSPRYKVAKRGQDVALRCDPISGHVSLFWYQQALGQGPEFLTYFQNEAQLDKSGLPSDRFFAERPEGSVSTLKIQRTQQEDSAVYLCASSSGGIAKNIQYFGAGTRLSVL.

This sequence joins TRBV6-5 and TRBJ1-2; 8 nucleotides agree with TRBD1. Per germline, CDR1 MNHEY and CDR2 SVGAGI. The CDR3 contains 14 residues. Losses at the gene ends were 6 bases for V and 2 bases for J; bases not matched to a gene: 5. The CDR3 sequence: CASSRTGGNYGYTF. DNA of the CDR3: TGTGCCAGCAGCCGAACAGGGGGAAACTATGGCTACACCTTC.

The chain links TRBV6-6 to TRBJ1-1; tentative D call: TRBD1 (6 bases). Germline CDR1 and CDR2: MNHNY and SVGAGI (reference sequence). V dropped 10 bases and J dropped 3 bases, with 15 bases sitting between them. The CDR3 runs 13 residues. CDR3 nucleotides: TGTGCCACCGCGACAGGTGGGCACACTGAAGCTTTCTTT. This gives the protein CATATGGHTEAFF.

This sequence joins TRBV15 and TRBJ2-7; TRBD1 matches 11 bases. Per germline, CDR1 LNHNV and CDR2 YYDKDF (reference sequence). The CDR3 is 15 residues long. J gave up 5 bases and V 5 bases, and 8 bases lay outside the gene matches. In DNA form, the CDR3 reads TGTGCCACCAGCCGCTGGACAGGGGGCGCGGACGAGCAGTACTTC. Its translation is CATSRWTGGADEQYF.

V is TRBV7-8 and J is TRBJ2-5; D uncertain. The CDR3 has 13 residues. Germline V lookup: CDR1 SGHVS, CDR2 FQNEAQ. The V gene lost 6 bases and the J gene lost 5 bases, with 13 bases spanning the gap. The CDR3 spells CASSPDWRETQYF. Written as DNA, the CDR3 is TGTGCCAGCAGTCCTGACTGGCGTGAGACCCAGTACTTC.

The CDR3 loop reads CASSRTQGAGTGELFF. The CDR3 DNA sequence: TGTGCCAGCAGCCGTACACAGGGGGCGGGCACCGGGGAGCTGTTTTTT. The chain has TRBV7-7 and TRBJ2-2, with 9 bases matching TRBD1. This CDR3 region has 16 residues. Germline CDR1 reads SSHAT; CDR2 reads FNYEAQ (reference sequence). The trim removed 5 bases at V and 4 bases at J, leaving 8 bases unmatched.

This chain connects TRBV19 to TRBJ1-6; D unclear. The CDR3 consists of 15 residues. CDR1 is LNHDA and CDR2 is SQIVND in the germline V gene (reference sequence). V was clipped by 1 base and J by 9 bases, with 13 bases between them. The DNA for the CDR3 is TGTGCCAGTAGTATAGCGCTGGCCCGGGGTTCACCCCTCCACTTT. Its protein is CASSIALARGSPLHF.

The sample holds a few counts of this clone. V usage is TRBV4-1 and J usage is TRBJ2-7, with 7 bases fitting TRBD1. In germline, CDR1 is MGHRA, CDR2 YSYEKL. The junction had 13 bases not matched to a gene; V was cut back by 3 bases and J by 5 bases. The CDR3 is 16 amino acids. Here the CDR3 reads CASSHPATGSGNEQYF. CDR3 in DNA: TGCGCCAGCAGCCACCCCGCGACAGGGTCCGGGAACGAGCAGTACTTC.

The chain uses TRBV18 and TRBJ2-5; 12 positions agree with TRBD2. Germline CDR1 is KGHSH and CDR2 is LQKENI. The junction had 3 bases not matched to a gene; V was cut back by 3 bases and J by 1 base. The CDR3 extends over 16 amino acids. The CDR3 DNA follows: TGTGCCAGCTCACCCGGACTAGCGGGGAGCCAAGAGACCCAGTACTTC. The encoded protein is CASSPGLAGSQETQYF.

The J gene is TRBJ2-3, the V gene TRBV5-1, with 8 bases fitting TRBD1. The CDR3 has 15 residues. Losses at the gene ends were 0 bases for V and 5 bases for J; bases not matched to a gene: 5. Germline lookup yields CDR1 SGHRS and CDR2 YFSETQ. The chain's CDR3 is CASSLAGGAGDTQYF. The CDR3 DNA is TGCGCCAGCAGCTTGGCAGGGGGCGCGGGAGATACGCAGTATTTT. Combining the CDR3 with reference TRBV5-1 and TRBJ2-3 gives the whole variable domain KAGVTQTPRYLIKTRGQQVTLSCSPISGHRSVSWYQQTPGQGLQFLFEYFSETQRNKGNFPGRFSGRQFSNSRSEMNVSTLELGDSALYLCASSLAGGAGDTQYFGPGTRLTVL.

The chain has TRBV5-1 and TRBJ2-5, with TRBD2 identical over 8 bases. CDR1 is SGHRS and CDR2 is YFSETQ in the germline V gene. Germline trimming cut 9 bases from V and 4 bases from J; bases unmatched to any gene: 23. The CDR3 covers 18 residues. The CDR3 reads CAIPDNAGGTSRGETQYF. CDR3 bases: TGCGCCATCCCGGATAATGCGGGAGGAACTTCTCGGGGAGAGACCCAGTACTTC.

This chain links TRBV9 with TRBJ2-5, with a possible D match to TRBD1 (6 bases). V was clipped by 3 bases and J by 5 bases, with 8 bases between them. The CDR3 loop spans 12 amino acids. Germline CDR1 SGDLS, CDR2 YYNGEE. CDR3 region: CASSGQGETQYF. CDR3 nucleotides: TGTGCCAGCAGCGGGCAGGGGGAGACCCAGTACTTC.

The chain combines TRBV4-2 with TRBJ1-5; D is possibly TRBD1 (5 bases). Deletions cut 5 bases from V and 4 bases from J, with 9 bases between. The CDR3 has 13 amino acids. Germline loops: CDR1 LGHNA, CDR2 YNFKEQ. The CDR3: CASSSRANQPQHF. The CDR3 DNA is TGTGCCAGCAGCAGCAGGGCAAATCAGCCCCAGCATTTT.